Presented here are 27 T cell receptor beta chains from one specimen sequenced in a study of T-cell memory formation after mild COVID-19. Each CDR3 protein is one row after TCRdb ran MiXCR on the 5' RACE reads. The sample has around 250,000 distinct CDR3 sequences, over 15% seen once. Specimen: PBMCs or a T cell subset sorted from them (not recorded which). The receptors come from a man younger than 30 who had mild COVID-19 (a few samples of this study predate the infection). Cell type and time point are not known.

This clonotype was detected a few times. The chain combines TRBV29-1 with TRBJ2-3, with D possibly matching TRBD2 (5 bases). CDR3 length: 14 residues. The germline V and J ends were trimmed by 1 base and 0 bases, with 8 bases remaining between them. The germline V gene has CDR1 SQVTM and CDR2 ANQGSEA. The CDR3 region is CSVEAGKSTDTQYF. The CDR3 nucleotides read TGCAGCGTTGAAGCGGGGAAAAGCACAGATACGCAGTATTTT.

The chain employs TRBV7-2 and TRBJ1-3; no reliable D call. V gave up 5 bases and J gave up 4 bases, with 18 bases separating them. This CDR3 region has 16 residues. Germline V gives CDR1 SGHTA, CDR2 FQGNSA. The CDR3 DNA is TGTGCCAGCAGCCCTCAGAGTTCTGGGTCGGGAAACACCATATATTTT. This translates into CASSPQSSGSGNTIYF.

The chain is built from TRBV6-5 and TRBJ2-1; 7 nucleotides agree with TRBD1. The length of the CDR3 is 16 residues. CDR1 and CDR2 from the germline V gene are MNHEY and SVGAGI. Trimming cost V 4 bases and J 10 bases; bases outside gene matches: 16. The CDR3 DNA follows: TGTGCCAGCAGTTTCGACAGGGCCGCCAGCGGCCGGGAGCAGTTCTTC. This translates into CASSFDRAASGREQFF.

This clonotype was recorded many times. The chain employs TRBV6-5 and TRBJ2-5; unclear D gene. The CDR3 totals 15 residues. Trimming left V 8 bases short and J 3 bases short, with 19 bases between. The germline gives CDR1 MNHEY, CDR2 SVGAGI. The CDR3 DNA sequence: TGTGCCAGCCTTTATCGTATTAGGGTTGAAGAGACCCAGTACTTC. Protein product: CASLYRIRVEETQYF.

At least ten counts were recorded for this clonotype. An end of the junction does not agree with germline; a read error may underlie this. This chain uses TRBV5-5 with TRBJ2-2; TRBD1 matches 8 bases. The CDR3 sequence is 15 residues long. CDR1 and CDR2 (germline): SGHKS, YYEKEE (reference sequence). CDR3: CASRRQGTNTGELFF. CDR3 DNA sequence: TGCGCCAGCAGAAGACAGGGGACGAACACCGGGGAGCTGTTTTTT.

This clonotype showed up just a few times. This rearrangement joins TRBV18 to TRBJ2-3; D tentatively reads TRBD1 or TRBD2 (5 bases each). Germline assignment: CDR1 KGHSH and CDR2 LQKENI. The V end was cut by 6 bases, the J end by 4 bases, with 14 bases between. This CDR3 is built from 14 residues. The CDR3 region has the DNA TGTGCCAGCTCCGGACGGGGCGCTGCAGATACGCAGTATTTT. As protein: CASSGRGAADTQYF.

This clonotype was counted a few times. V and J are TRBV6-6 and TRBJ2-7, with D perhaps matching TRBD2 (5 bases). This CDR3 is built from 13 residues. Trimming took off 0 bases at V and 6 bases at J, with 9 bases between the two ends. CDR1 and CDR2 from the germline V gene are MNHNY and SVGAGI (reference sequence). In nucleotides, the CDR3 is TGTGCCAGCAGTTACTCAGGAGGTCCCGAGCAGTACGTC. Encoded protein: CASSYSGGPEQYV.

Many counts were recorded for this clonotype. The chain carries TRBV5-1 and TRBJ2-7, with a tentative D call TRBD1 (6 bases). CDR3 length equals 15 residues. Looked up from germline, CDR1 is SGHRS and CDR2 is YFSETQ. The V end was cut by 4 bases, the J end by 2 bases, with 16 bases between. The CDR3 DNA is TGCGCCAGCAGCCCGCAACAAGGGGGTCCCTACGAGCAGTACTTC. Translated: CASSPQQGGPYEQYF.

This clonotype was detected a few times. The chain joins TRBV4-3 to TRBJ2-3; D unresolved. The CDR3 has 16 amino acids. The V end lost 0 bases, the J end lost 1 base, and 11 bases lay between the germline ends. Germline CDR1 reads LGHNA; CDR2 reads YSLEER. The CDR3 sequence is CASSQDLVGRTDTQYF. DNA for the CDR3: TGCGCCAGCAGCCAAGATCTAGTGGGTCGCACAGATACGCAGTATTTT.

There are many counts of this clonotype. The chain is built from TRBV5-6 and TRBJ2-5; D is ambiguous. In germline, CDR1 is SGHDT, CDR2 YYEEEE. The V gene lost 4 bases and the J gene lost 5 bases, with 15 bases spanning the gap. The CDR3 covers 14 residues. This chain's CDR3 is CASSPPGVRETQYF. As DNA, the CDR3 is TGTGCCAGCAGCCCCCCAGGTGTCCGGGAGACCCAGTACTTC.

This clonotype was counted between two and nine times. The chain couples TRBV12-3 or TRBV12-4 to TRBJ2-1; TRBD2 is a possible D gene (5 bases). The CDR3 has 14 amino acids. Trimming stripped 6 bases from V and 6 bases from J, with 15 bases between. CDR3 amino acids: CASSPAPGINEQFF. The CDR3 DNA reads as TGTGCCAGCAGCCCCGCGCCGGGAATCAATGAGCAGTTCTTC.

The chain couples TRBV7-2 to TRBJ1-1; a weak D match, TRBD1 (5 bases). The CDR3 consists of 11 residues. Between the trimmed V and J ends, which lost 4 bases and 8 bases, there was a span of 8 bases. From germline, CDR1 is SGHTA and CDR2 FQGNSA. The CDR3 DNA follows: TGTGCCAGCAGCTGGTGGGGGGAAGCTTTCTTT. This sequence encodes CASSWWGEAFF.

The chain combines TRBV15 with TRBJ2-3, with a possible D match to TRBD2 (6 bases). This CDR3 spans 15 amino acids. Trimming pared 0 bases from V and 4 bases from J, leaving 11 bases between. Germline loops: CDR1 LNHNV, CDR2 YYDKDF (reference sequence). CDR3 nucleotide sequence: TGTGCCACCAGCAGAGATGGGGGGACGTCAGATACGCAGTATTTT. It specifies CATSRDGGTSDTQYF.

This clonotype was seen a few times. V and J are TRBV7-2 and TRBJ2-2; no firm D call. There are 15 residues in the CDR3. CDR1 and CDR2 from the germline V gene are SGHTA and FQGNSA. V shed 5 bases and J shed 5 bases, with 15 bases lying between them. CDR3 sequence: CASSPEAVSTGELFF. The CDR3 DNA follows: TGTGCCAGCAGCCCTGAGGCGGTGTCGACCGGGGAGCTGTTTTTT.

In its sample, this clonotype was seen many times. The chain has TRBV15 and TRBJ2-5, with D possibly being TRBD1 or TRBD2 (5 bases each). CDR3 size: 16 residues. Germline V CDR1 and CDR2: LNHNV, YYDKDF (reference sequence). Between the trimmed V and J ends, which lost 1 base and 3 bases, there was a span of 15 bases. DNA of the CDR3: TGTGCCACCAGCAGAGCTGGACCTCGGGGCAAAGAGACCCAGTACTTC. Its protein product is CATSRAGPRGKETQYF.

This clonotype was detected a few times. The chain employs TRBV15 and TRBJ2-3; D gene ambiguous. The germline CDR1 and CDR2 sequences are LNHNV and YYDKDF (reference sequence). Trimming took off 1 base at V and 4 bases at J, with 12 bases between the two ends. The CDR3 covers 15 residues. The CDR3 is CATSRGGAQADTQYF. The CDR3 nucleotides are TGTGCCACCAGCAGAGGGGGTGCGCAGGCAGATACGCAGTATTTT.

The chain carries TRBV9 and TRBJ2-1; perhaps D is TRBD1 or TRBD2 (6 bases each). The CDR3 contains 16 residues. Trimming shortened V by 3 bases and J by 0 bases, and 13 bases separated the two germline ends. Germline CDR1 is SGDLS and CDR2 is YYNGEE. CDR3 bases: TGTGCCAGCAGCGCGCCCGGGGGCGTCTCCTACAATGAGCAGTTCTTC. This encodes CASSAPGGVSYNEQFF.

This clonotype was observed a handful of times. This chain connects TRBV2 to TRBJ2-3; no definite D call. V was clipped by 6 bases and J by 5 bases, with 9 bases between them. Germline CDR1 SNHLY, CDR2 FYNNEI. The CDR3 has 12 amino acids. The CDR3 sequence is CASSETGDTQYF. DNA for the CDR3: TGTGCCAGCAGCGAGACTGGAGATACGCAGTATTTT.

This chain joins TRBV3-1 and TRBJ1-1; D uncertain. From germline, CDR1 is LGHDT and CDR2 YNNKEL (reference sequence). Between the trimmed V and J ends, which lost 3 bases and 10 bases, there was a span of 9 bases. The CDR3 is 11 amino acids. CDR3 loop: CASSHGTGAFF. CDR3 DNA: TGTGCCAGCAGCCACGGAACGGGAGCTTTCTTT.

CDR3 in amino acids: CSARPGGVTGELFF. For the CDR3, the DNA is TGCAGTGCTAGACCCGGGGGAGTCACCGGGGAGCTGTTTTTT. The chain recombines TRBV20-1 with TRBJ2-2, with D perhaps matching TRBD2 (6 bases). V lost 2 bases and J 4 bases, leaving 11 bases between the germline ends. In germline, CDR1 is DFQATT, CDR2 SNEGSKA (reference sequence). CDR3 length: 14 amino acids.

There are a few counts of this clonotype. This chain uses TRBV20-1 with TRBJ2-4; TRBD1 aligns across 9 bases. The CDR3 loop spans 14 amino acids. V was clipped by 2 bases and J by 8 bases; unmatched bases: 7. The germline V gene has CDR1 DFQATT and CDR2 SNEGSKA (reference sequence). This CDR3 reads CSARPGQGFHIQYF. The CDR3, as DNA: TGCAGTGCTAGACCGGGACAGGGTTTCCACATTCAGTACTTC.

The V gene is TRBV20-1, the J gene TRBJ2-1; no definite D call. Germline V gene sequence: CDR1 DFQATT, CDR2 SNEGSKA (reference sequence). With 0 bases removed from V and 0 bases from J, the gap between germline ends came to 9 bases. The CDR3 runs to 15 residues. The CDR3 DNA is TGCAGTGCTAGAGAGGAAACTCTCTCCTACAATGAGCAGTTCTTC. This translates into CSAREETLSYNEQFF.

This clonotype was seen many times. The chain couples TRBV7-9 to TRBJ2-1, with TRBD2 identical over 12 bases. V shed 4 bases and J 0 bases; nucleotides not matched to a gene: 4. CDR1 SEHNR and CDR2 FQNEAQ come from the germline V gene (reference sequence). CDR3 size: 17 residues. The CDR3 DNA sequence: TGTGCCAGCAGCTCCGGACTAGCGGGGCTCTCCTACAATGAGCAGTTCTTC. Translation: CASSSGLAGLSYNEQFF.

This clonotype appeared a single time. The chain links TRBV3-1 to TRBJ2-1, with 8 bases fitting TRBD1. Germline V lookup: CDR1 LGHDT, CDR2 YNNKEL (reference sequence). The junction had 11 bases not matched to a gene; V was cut back by 5 bases and J by 8 bases. The CDR3 totals 15 residues. CDR3 in amino acids: CASSAGVDREYEQFF. In nucleotides, the CDR3 is TGTGCCAGCAGCGCCGGCGTGGACAGGGAGTATGAGCAGTTCTTC.

The genes are TRBV5-1 and TRBJ1-3, with no clear D. V lost 0 bases to trimming and J lost 2 bases, with 12 bases between them. Per germline, CDR1 SGHRS and CDR2 YFSETQ. The length of the CDR3 is 16 residues. CDR3 DNA: TGCGCCAGCAGCTTGGAGCCAATCCTTCCTGGAAACACCATATATTTT. Translated: CASSLEPILPGNTIYF.

The chain links TRBV7-4 to TRBJ2-7, with 8 positions matching TRBD1. After removal of 5 bases from V and 5 bases from J, the junction contained 14 bases not matched to a gene. The CDR3 is made up of 16 amino acids. Germline-derived CDR1 and CDR2 are SGHVT and SQSDAQ. In DNA, the CDR3 is TGTGCCAGCAGCCCGCGGACAGGGCTTTTAATCGACGAGCAGTACTTC. Translated: CASSPRTGLLIDEQYF.

The chain couples TRBV5-1 to TRBJ2-4; 11 bases agree with TRBD2. The length of the CDR3 is 17 residues. The J segment lost 10 bases and the V segment lost 5 bases, leaving 17 bases of the junction unmatched. CDR1 SGHRS and CDR2 YFSETQ come from the germline V gene. The CDR3 region has the DNA TGCGCCAGCAGACCCACCTTGACTAGCGGGGCCGGGGGAATTCAGTACTTC. This translates into CASRPTLTSGAGGIQYF.